The clone carrying this T cell receptor beta chain occurred once. The data originate from a study of blood T cell repertoires in COVID-19. Per the study methods: Nucleated cell counts were estimated from reference gene primer amplification. Here immunoSEQ multiplex PCR was the method, and the copy in TCRdb shows in-frame clones only, minus some. The V and J calls and clone size come from that table; D and trimming were worked out from the DNA. Found here are approximately 120,000 clones, 80% to 90% of them singletons; the top ten hold over 15%. The CDR3 consists of 13 residues. Germline V gives CDR1 SEHNR, CDR2 FQNEAQ (reference sequence). Trimming cost V 1 base and J 0 bases, with 4 bases left between them.

The sequencing input was peripheral blood. The chain carries TRBV7-9 and TRBJ2-7; D remains unclear. The TCR was taken from a human donor with acute or convalescent COVID-19. The donor label of this sample is uncertain. CDR3 region: CASSLDYSYEQYF. The CDR3 nucleotides read TGTGCCAGCAGCTTAGACTACTCCTACGAGCAGTACTTC. The variable domain in full, completed from reference TRBV7-9 and TRBJ2-7, reads DTGVSQNPRHKITKRGQNVTFRCDPISEHNRLYWYRQTLGQGPEFLTYFQNEAQLEKSRLLSDRFSAERPKGSFSTLEIQRTEQGDSAMYLCASSLDYSYEQYFGPGTRLTVT.